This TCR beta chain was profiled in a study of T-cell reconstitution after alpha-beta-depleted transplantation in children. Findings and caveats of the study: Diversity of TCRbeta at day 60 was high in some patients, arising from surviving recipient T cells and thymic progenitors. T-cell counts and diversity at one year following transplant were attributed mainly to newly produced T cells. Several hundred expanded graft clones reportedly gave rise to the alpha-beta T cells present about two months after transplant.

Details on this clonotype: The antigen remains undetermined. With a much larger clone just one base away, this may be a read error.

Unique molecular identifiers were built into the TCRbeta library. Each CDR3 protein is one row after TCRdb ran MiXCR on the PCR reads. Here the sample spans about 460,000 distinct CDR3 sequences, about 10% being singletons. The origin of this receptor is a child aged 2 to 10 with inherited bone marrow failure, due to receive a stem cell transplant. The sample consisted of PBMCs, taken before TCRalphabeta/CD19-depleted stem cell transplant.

The CDR3 sequence: CASSNLSPYEQYF. The CDR3 bases are TGTGCCAGCAGCAACCTGTCCCCATACGAGCAGTACTTC. The rearrangement links TRBV7-6 to TRBJ2-7, with D hard to call. This CDR3 comprises 13 residues. V was clipped by 5 bases and J by 4 bases, with 12 bases between them. CDR1 and CDR2 (germline): SGHVS, FNYEAQ.